This TCR beta chain derives from a study of breast tumors, draining lymph nodes, adjacent tissues (dated by TCRdb to the mid-2010s). With respect to the entire study: Breast cancer patients provided tumor, adjacent nontumor tissue and axillary lymph nodes, and the study compared the TCR beta repertoires across these three sources. In human breast cancer, the study set out to assess how tumor, surrounding tissue and draining lymph node repertoires relate to one another and whether T cells might be exchanged between them.

The CDR3 goes from the cysteine to the phenylalanine over 17 residues. Just the 51-base CDR3 DNA is kept, in frame starting at base 1. For this chain, trimming is 3 bases at the V end and 7 bases at the J end, and the number of junction bases without a gene match is 14. CDR1 and CDR2 (SGHTS, YDEGEE) derive from the germline V gene. Paper-wide results and their limitations: Tumor T-cell repertoires showed less diversity than lymph node repertoires and more diversity than nontumor tissue repertoires, and tumor T-cell repertoires showed preferential V and J gene usage. A scenario in which most tumor T cells derive from the lymph node and then expand within tumor tissue was judged to be consistent with the data. Tumor and nontumor tissue repertoires were found to be significantly more similar in luminal-like than in basal-like breast cancer. The study presented the conclusion that tumor T cells originate in lymph nodes as consistent with a hypothesis, not as something directly demonstrated.

The adjacent samples were made up of nontumor breast tissue around the tumor. Data came from an Illumina HiSeq 2000. Multiplex PCR amplification was used to generate the TCR beta chain libraries. The amplified TCR beta chain products were analyzed by high-throughput sequencing. TCRdb reanalyzed the raw reads on its own, using fastp at Q25 for trimming and MiXCR for clone calling, and kept in-frame beta chains. One record per CDR3 amino acid sequence lists the most common genes and DNA. A total of fewer than 25,000 distinct CDR3 sequences appear in this sample, 68% of them only once. The ten largest make up about a quarter of the sample. This clonotype was seen ten or more times. The antigen it recognizes is unknown. No much larger clone is present one base from it, and per-base qualities are unavailable.

The chain couples TRBV5-8 to TRBJ1-4; TRBD1 agrees with 8 junctional bases. This receptor was identified in a female donor with breast cancer. Some clones in this sample may be carry-over from other donors' samples. Sample: tumor-adjacent breast tissue. The DNA reads TGTGCCAGCAGCTCGACAGGGGCGGTAAGGGGAGGTGAAAAACTGTTTTTT. This is translated as CASSSTGAVRGGEKLFF.